The 26 T cell receptor beta chains below all came from one sample that was sequenced in a study of blood T cell repertoires in COVID-19. The assay was immunoSEQ multiplex PCR, and TCRdb's table has in-frame clones only and misses some. The profile covers around 160,000 clones, with roughly 80% appearing a single time and about 39% taken by the ten largest. The sample consisted of peripheral blood. The receptors were gathered from a human donor in a cohort sampled during active COVID-19.

The V call is TRBV29-1, the J call TRBJ2-3; tentative D call: TRBD2 (5 bases). CDR3 size: 12 residues. Trimming removed 5 bases from V and 3 bases from J, with 9 bases in between. Germline V gene data show CDR1 as SQVTM and CDR2 as ANQGSEA. The CDR3 protein is CSVIPGTDTQYF. The CDR3 DNA follows: TGCAGCGTTATCCCGGGGACAGATACGCAGTATTTT.

The gene calls are TRBV5-1 and TRBJ1-1; unclear D gene. The germline V and J ends were trimmed by 0 bases and 8 bases, with 11 bases remaining between them. This CDR3 comprises 13 residues. Per the germline V gene, CDR1 is SGHRS and CDR2 is YFSETQ. CDR3 sequence reads: CASSLGQPREAFF. In DNA, the CDR3 is TGCGCCAGCAGCTTGGGGCAACCTAGAGAAGCTTTCTTT.

V usage is TRBV7-2 and J usage is TRBJ2-5, with D maybe TRBD1 (6 bases). V dropped 5 bases and J dropped 7 bases, with 23 bases sitting between them. Germline CDR1 reads SGHTA; CDR2 reads FQGNSA. CDR3 size: 16 residues. CDR3 DNA: TGTGCCAGCAGCCCCCCAACCGGATGGACAGTGGGGACCCAGTACTTC. Translation: CASSPPTGWTVGTQYF. The full variable domain, rest sourced from reference TRBV7-2 and TRBJ2-5, is GAGVSQSPSNKVTEKGKDVELRCDPISGHTALYWYRQSLGQGLEFLIYFQGNSAPDKSGLPSDRFSAERTGGSVSTLTIQRTQQEDSAVYLCASSPPTGWTVGTQYFGPGTRLLVL.

The CDR3: CASSFIAGPYGDTQYF. The CDR3 bases are TGTGCCAGCAGCTTTATCGCGGGACCATACGGTGATACGCAGTATTTT. The rearrangement links TRBV7-2 to TRBJ2-3; D may be TRBD2 (6 bases). CDR3 length: 16 amino acids. Trimming removed 3 bases at V and 6 bases at J, with 19 bases between. CDR1 is SGHTA and CDR2 is FQGNSA in the germline V gene. Full variable domain (remainder filled in from reference TRBV7-2 and TRBJ2-3): GAGVSQSPSNKVTEKGKDVELRCDPISGHTALYWYRQSLGQGLEFLIYFQGNSAPDKSGLPSDRFSAERTGGSVSTLTIQRTQQEDSAVYLCASSFIAGPYGDTQYFGPGTRLTVL.

The J gene is TRBJ2-5, the V gene TRBV3-1 (or the pseudogene TRBV3-2), with unresolved D. The CDR3 is made up of 12 amino acids. Germline V lookup: CDR1 LGHDT, CDR2 YNNKEL (reference sequence). Trimming shortened V by 8 bases and J by 5 bases, and 12 bases separated the two germline ends. DNA for the CDR3: TGTGCCAGCGCCCCTCCTATGGAGACCCAGTACTTC. Translation gives CASAPPMETQYF.

This clone was seen a single time. J is TRBJ1-4 and V is TRBV4-3; D is possibly TRBD1 (5 bases). With 0 bases removed from V and 5 bases from J, the gap between germline ends came to 7 bases. This CDR3 is built from 14 residues. CDR1 is LGHNA, CDR2 YSLEER, per germline. The CDR3 spells CASSQEQVNEKLFF. CDR3 in DNA: TGCGCCAGCAGCCAAGAACAGGTGAATGAAAAACTGTTTTTT.

The CDR3 region has the DNA TGTGCCAGCAGCGACATACAGGGGGCGCTTTATGGCTACACCTTC. It encodes CASSDIQGALYGYTF. This chain uses TRBV6-2 or TRBV6-3 with TRBJ1-2; TRBD1 agrees at 9 bases. The V and J ends lost 6 bases and 5 bases, in that order; junction bases with no gene match: 10. There are 15 residues in the CDR3. CDR1 MNHEY and CDR2 SVGEGT come from the germline V gene.

This clone came up once. One end of the junction fails to match germline, which may point to a read error. J is TRBJ2-7 and V is TRBV20-1; D is undetermined. Germline V gene sequence: CDR1 DFQATT, CDR2 SNEGSKA (reference sequence). The CDR3 is 11 amino acids. The chain's CDR3 is CSARAPQNLHF. CDR3 DNA: TGCAGTGCTAGAGCTCCACAGAATCTTCACTTC.

The CDR3, as DNA: TGTGCCACCTCCGATCAACAGGGGTGGGATACGCAGTATTTT. Its translation is CATSDQQGWDTQYF. This rearrangement joins TRBV19 to TRBJ2-3; 7 bases match TRBD1. Germline lookup yields CDR1 LNHDA and CDR2 SQIVND (reference sequence). With 10 bases clipped from V and 6 bases from J, the junction kept 13 bases outside the gene matches. The CDR3 is 14 amino acids.

The rearrangement links TRBV11-1 to TRBJ1-4, with TRBD1 matching 7 bases. The CDR3 covers 12 residues. Germline V gene sequence: CDR1 SGHAT, CDR2 FQDESV (reference sequence). V gave up 5 bases and J gave up 8 bases; unmatched junction bases: 2. CDR3 protein: CASSPDREKLFF. DNA of the CDR3: TGTGCCAGCAGCCCGGACAGGGAAAAACTGTTTTTT. Variable domain in full (rest from reference TRBV11-1 and TRBJ1-4): EAEVAQSPRYKITEKSQAVAFWCDPISGHATLYWYRQILGQGPELLVQFQDESVVDDSQLPKDRFSAERLKGVDSTLKIQPAELGDSAMYLCASSPDREKLFFGSGTQLSVL.

The J gene is TRBJ1-6, the V gene TRBV6-5; 7 bases line up with TRBD1. The CDR3 runs 14 residues. Germline V gives CDR1 MNHEY, CDR2 SVGAGI. V lost 6 bases and J lost 13; bases outside the gene matches: 12. CDR3 DNA sequence: TGTGCCAGCAGGGACCCCGGGACAGCTTCGCCCCTCCACTTT. Protein product: CASRDPGTASPLHF.

The V call is TRBV7-9, the J call TRBJ1-2, with 7 bases fitting TRBD1. The germline V gene has CDR1 SEHNR and CDR2 FQNEAQ (reference sequence). The CDR3 contains 13 residues. V lost 5 bases to trimming and J lost 2 bases; unmatched junction nucleotides: 2. The CDR3 protein is CASSQTGNYGYTF. CDR3 nucleotides: TGTGCCAGCAGCCAGACAGGGAACTATGGCTACACCTTC.

V is TRBV18 and J is TRBJ1-1; D call uncertain. Germline CDR1 is KGHSH and CDR2 is LQKENI. The CDR3 runs to 14 residues. V was cut by 0 bases and J by 2 bases, with 7 bases left in between. CDR3 bases: TGTGCCAGCTCACCACCGACTGAAAACACTGAAGCTTTCTTT. As protein: CASSPPTENTEAFF. The full variable domain, rest sourced from reference TRBV18 and TRBJ1-1, is NAGVMQNPRHLVRRRGQEARLRCSPMKGHSHVYWYRQLPEEGLKFMVYLQKENIIDESGMPKERFSAEFPKEGPSILRIQQVVRGDSAAYFCASSPPTENTEAFFGQGTRLTVV.

V is TRBV13 and J is TRBJ1-2; D remains ambiguous. The CDR3 loop spans 12 amino acids. The germline V and J ends were trimmed by 0 bases and 5 bases, with 4 bases remaining between them. Looked up from germline, CDR1 is PRHDT and CDR2 is FYEKMQ (reference sequence). CDR3 amino acids: CASSLGIYGYTF. For the CDR3, the DNA is TGTGCCAGCAGCTTAGGTATTTATGGCTACACCTTC.

The rearrangement joins TRBV28 to TRBJ1-3; 8 bases map to TRBD1. CDR3 length: 15 amino acids. Unmatched junction bases numbered 9, after V lost 2 bases and J lost 9 bases. Looked up from germline, CDR1 is MDHEN and CDR2 is SYDVKM. The chain's CDR3 is CASSLADRVGGTIYF. In DNA, the CDR3 is TGTGCCAGCAGTTTAGCGGACAGGGTAGGAGGCACCATATATTTT. The entire variable domain, with the rest obtained from reference TRBV28 and TRBJ1-3, is as follows: DVKVTQSSRYLVKRTGEKVFLECVQDMDHENMFWYRQDPGLGLRLIYFSYDVKMKEKGDIPEGYSVSREKKERFSLILESASTNQTSMYLCASSLADRVGGTIYFGEGSWLTVV.

V gene TRBV19 combines with J gene TRBJ1-2; D is possibly TRBD1 (6 bases). Germline V gene sequence: CDR1 LNHDA, CDR2 SQIVND (reference sequence). This CDR3 is 15 amino acids long. V gave up 1 base and J gave up 1 base, with 10 bases separating them. DNA for the CDR3: TGTGCCAGTAGTATAGGACAGGCCAATAACTATGGCTACACCTTC. Its translation: CASSIGQANNYGYTF.

The V call is TRBV5-4, the J call TRBJ2-3; 15 nucleotides align to TRBD2. This CDR3 has 16 amino acids. The germline gives CDR1 SGHNT, CDR2 YYREEE (reference sequence). The J segment lost 6 bases and the V segment lost 2 bases, leaving 4 bases of the junction unmatched. CDR3 region: CASSFRTSGGADTQYF. The CDR3 bases are TGTGCCAGCAGCTTCCGGACTAGCGGGGGGGCGGATACGCAGTATTTT.

V and J are TRBV19 and TRBJ1-3, with TRBD1 matching 8 bases. V lost 4 bases and J lost 4; bases outside the gene matches: 3. Germline-derived CDR1 and CDR2 are LNHDA and SQIVND (reference sequence). The CDR3 spans 14 residues. The chain's CDR3 is CASSRTGSGNTIYF. CDR3 DNA sequence: TGTGCCAGTAGTAGGACAGGGTCGGGAAACACCATATATTTT.

The chain has TRBV27 and TRBJ1-2, with TRBD1 identical over 10 bases. With V trimmed by 6 bases and J by 4 bases, 5 bases remained unmatched. Germline V gives CDR1 MNHEY, CDR2 SMNVEV (reference sequence). The CDR3 totals 14 residues. The CDR3 region is CASRDGTGAYGYTF. The CDR3 DNA follows: TGTGCCAGCAGGGATGGGACAGGGGCCTATGGCTACACCTTC.

The chain carries TRBV2 and TRBJ2-3; 7 bases map to TRBD1. The germline V gene encodes CDR1 SNHLY and CDR2 FYNNEI. This CDR3 has 16 amino acids. The ends lost 4 bases at V and 4 bases at J; junction bases unmatched: 11. The CDR3 is CASSVGPGGNADTQYF. CDR3 in DNA: TGTGCCAGCAGTGTCGGTCCAGGGGGAAACGCAGATACGCAGTATTTT.

The rearrangement links TRBV19 to TRBJ2-7; possibly TRBD2 for D (6 bases). CDR3 size: 15 residues. CDR1 is LNHDA, CDR2 SQIVND, per germline (reference sequence). V was clipped by 2 bases and J by 4 bases, with 15 bases between them. The CDR3 here is CASSILALSGYEQYF. In nucleotides, the CDR3 is TGTGCCAGTAGTATACTAGCGTTGAGTGGGTACGAGCAGTACTTC.

This chain joins TRBV4-3 and TRBJ2-1; 8 bases are shared with TRBD2. The CDR3 spans 17 residues. V trimming: 0 bases; J trimming: 7 bases; junction bases outside the gene matches: 11. The germline CDR1 and CDR2 sequences are LGHNA and YSLEER. Here the CDR3 reads CASSQDLGTGGWNEQFF. In DNA form, the CDR3 reads TGCGCCAGCAGCCAAGATCTTGGAACGGGGGGGTGGAATGAGCAGTTCTTC.

This rearrangement joins TRBV7-8 to TRBJ2-5, with TRBD2 matching over 9 bases. The germline gives CDR1 SGHVS, CDR2 FQNEAQ. The CDR3 has 16 residues. The junction had 6 bases not matched to a gene; V was cut back by 0 bases and J by 4 bases. The CDR3 reads CASSLASSGEGETQYF. The CDR3 bases are TGTGCCAGCAGCTTAGCGTCTAGCGGGGAAGGAGAGACCCAGTACTTC.

The chain has TRBV4-3 and TRBJ1-2; TRBD1 matches 8 bases. J was trimmed by 4 bases and V by 0 bases; bases with no gene match: 4. Germline V gene sequence: CDR1 LGHNA, CDR2 YSLEER. This CDR3 has 15 residues. CDR3: CASSQDPQGAYGYTF. Written as DNA, the CDR3 is TGCGCCAGCAGCCAAGATCCCCAGGGGGCCTATGGCTACACCTTC.

This clone came up a few times. This chain joins TRBV28 and TRBJ1-2; 7 positions match TRBD1. The CDR3 is made up of 16 amino acids. V gave up 0 bases and J gave up 5 bases; unmatched junction bases: 9. Germline V lookup: CDR1 MDHEN, CDR2 SYDVKM. The CDR3 DNA reads as TGTGCCAGCAGTTTATGGGCCCTCGGGACAGATTATGGCTACACCTTC. Its protein is CASSLWALGTDYGYTF.

The chain employs TRBV6-1 and TRBJ1-4; 10 positions match TRBD1. Germline CDR1 MNHNS, CDR2 SASEGT. V lost 2 bases and J lost 6; bases outside the gene matches: 3. This CDR3 contains 15 residues. CDR3 amino acids: CASSESTGGHEKLFF. In DNA, the CDR3 is TGTGCCAGCAGTGAATCGACAGGGGGCCATGAAAAACTGTTTTTT.